Each of the 21 T cell receptor beta chains below was sequenced from the same sample in a study of blood T cell repertoires in COVID-19. TCRdb keeps only in-frame clones here, not all; method: immunoSEQ multiplex PCR. Found here are 190,000 or so clones, roughly 80% of them singletons; the top ten hold 10% to 15%. Sequencing input: PBMCs or T cells enriched from blood (not recorded which). Source of these receptors: a middle-aged man who had recovered from COVID-19.

This chain connects TRBV7-3 to TRBJ2-1, with TRBD1 matching 12 bases. Trimming took 5 bases from V and 5 from J; bases not matched to a gene: 7. CDR1 and CDR2 (germline): SGHTA, FQGTGA. The CDR3 length is 16 residues. The chain's CDR3 is CASSRGQGAIHNEQFF. DNA for the CDR3: TGTGCCAGCAGCAGGGGACAGGGGGCGATCCACAATGAGCAGTTCTTC.

The chain combines TRBV6-5 with TRBJ1-5; 9 positions match TRBD1. Germline lookup yields CDR1 MNHEY and CDR2 SVGAGI. Germline trimming cut 8 bases from V and 5 bases from J; bases unmatched to any gene: 10. This CDR3 is 15 amino acids long. The CDR3 loop is CASAVQGARDQPQHF. CDR3 sequence (DNA): TGTGCCAGCGCCGTACAGGGGGCGCGCGATCAGCCCCAGCATTTT.

As for this clone: A read error may account for a junction end that differs from germline. The J gene is TRBJ1-2, the V gene TRBV28; D perhaps matches TRBD1 (5 bases). This CDR3 comprises 13 residues. Looked up from germline, CDR1 is MDHEN and CDR2 is SYDVKM. This CDR3 reads CASCLRGNYGYTF. DNA for the CDR3: TGTGCCAGCTGTTTAAGGGGTAACTATGGCTACACCTTC.

The chain is built from TRBV7-8 and TRBJ1-2; 11 positions agree with TRBD1. This CDR3 contains 16 residues. The trim removed 5 bases at V and 8 bases at J, leaving 13 bases unmatched. Looked up from germline, CDR1 is SGHVS and CDR2 is FQNEAQ. The CDR3 reads CASSPPPGQGVDGYTF. The CDR3, as DNA: TGTGCCAGCAGCCCACCACCGGGACAGGGGGTTGACGGCTACACCTTC.

The count of this clone is one. This chain joins TRBV6-5 and TRBJ2-3; 9 nucleotides line up with TRBD2. Germline V CDR1 and CDR2: MNHEY, SVGAGI. Losses at the gene ends were 5 bases for V and 6 bases for J; bases not matched to a gene: 9. The CDR3 totals 15 residues. For the CDR3, the DNA is TGTGCCAGCAGTCTCACGATAGCGGGAGTGGATACGCAGTATTTT. Its protein is CASSLTIAGVDTQYF.

This rearrangement joins TRBV5-6 to TRBJ1-1; a possible D gene is TRBD1 (5 bases). The V end was cut by 6 bases, the J end by 0 bases, with 15 bases between. Germline CDR1 is SGHDT and CDR2 is YYEEEE. The CDR3 spans 15 residues. The CDR3 protein is CASNLDSPMNTEAFF. As DNA, the CDR3 is TGTGCCAGCAATTTAGACAGCCCCATGAACACTGAAGCTTTCTTT. Full variable domain (missing parts from reference TRBV5-6 and TRBJ1-1): DAGVTQSPTHLIKTRGQQVTLRCSPKSGHDTVSWYQQALGQGPQFIFQYYEEEERQRGNFPDRFSGHQFPNYSSELNVNALLLGDSALYLCASNLDSPMNTEAFFGQGTRLTVV.

The genes are TRBV6-5 and TRBJ2-2, with 7 bases aligning to TRBD1. The CDR3 covers 13 residues. Germline assignment: CDR1 MNHEY and CDR2 SVGAGI. J was trimmed by 8 bases and V by 4 bases; bases with no gene match: 4. CDR3 nucleotides: TGTGCCAGCAGTTTAACAGGGGCGGGGGAGCTGTTTTTT. Amino acids: CASSLTGAGELFF.

The chain carries TRBV4-1 and TRBJ2-5, with 7 positions matching TRBD2. CDR1 and CDR2 (germline): MGHRA, YSYEKL. The CDR3 is 16 amino acids. The junction had 4 bases not matched to a gene; V was cut back by 0 bases and J by 0 bases. In DNA form, the CDR3 reads TGCGCCAGCAGCCAAGAACCTAGCGGCCACCAAGAGACCCAGTACTTC. It translates to CASSQEPSGHQETQYF.

The chain has TRBV10-3 and TRBJ2-7; 10 bases are shared with TRBD2. The CDR3 runs to 18 residues. V was pared by 3 bases and J by 7 bases, with 18 bases of the junction left unmatched. Germline values: CDR1 ENHRY, CDR2 SYGVKD. CDR3 DNA: TGTGCCATCAGTGACGACGACGTGGCTAGCGGGAGTACTAAGGAGCAGTACTTC. It encodes CAISDDDVASGSTKEQYF.

Written as DNA, the CDR3 is TGTGCCAGCAGCCAAGAGTCCGGCGAGCAGTACTTC. Protein: CASSQESGEQYF. V and J are TRBV5-6 and TRBJ2-7; D uncertain. V lost 4 bases, J lost 6 bases, and 11 bases lay in between. The germline V gene encodes CDR1 SGHDT and CDR2 YYEEEE. CDR3 length: 12 residues. The full variable domain, rest sourced from reference TRBV5-6 and TRBJ2-7, is DAGVTQSPTHLIKTRGQQVTLRCSPKSGHDTVSWYQQALGQGPQFIFQYYEEEERQRGNFPDRFSGHQFPNYSSELNVNALLLGDSALYLCASSQESGEQYFGPGTRLTVT.

The chain couples TRBV7-2 to TRBJ1-2; 7 positions match TRBD1. CDR1 SGHTA and CDR2 FQGNSA come from the germline V gene. The length of the CDR3 is 17 residues. J lost 2 bases, V lost 1 base, and 10 bases had no gene match. DNA of the CDR3: TGTGCCAGCAGCTTAGAGGGGGCGGGGAACATGAACTATGGCTACACCTTC. Residues: CASSLEGAGNMNYGYTF.

The chain recombines TRBV2 with TRBJ1-6; D is unresolved. V was pared by 3 bases and J by 8 bases, with 8 bases between. This CDR3 region has 13 residues. Germline V gene sequence: CDR1 SNHLY, CDR2 FYNNEI. In DNA, the CDR3 is TGTGCCAGCAGTGATGAGGGTCATTCACCCCTCCACTTT. Its protein product is CASSDEGHSPLHF.

This clone came up a few times. This chain uses TRBV19 with TRBJ2-2, with TRBD2 identical over 12 bases. Trimming took 8 bases from V and 6 from J; bases not matched to a gene: 7. This CDR3 has 15 residues. CDR1 is LNHDA, CDR2 SQIVND, per germline (reference sequence). CDR3 loop: CASVHLAGGAGELFF. As DNA, the CDR3 is TGTGCCAGTGTCCATCTAGCGGGAGGGGCCGGGGAGCTGTTTTTT.

The genes are TRBV19 and TRBJ2-7; the D gene is possibly TRBD2 (5 bases). The germline gives CDR1 LNHDA, CDR2 SQIVND (reference sequence). Trimming stripped 9 bases from V and 1 base from J, with 10 bases between. The CDR3 sequence is 12 residues long. CDR3 nucleotide sequence: TGTGCCAGCGAGGGTCCTTCCTACGAGCAGTACTTC. It codes for CASEGPSYEQYF.

The V and J genes are TRBV7-3 and TRBJ2-4; the D is unclear. The CDR3 sequence is 17 residues long. In germline, CDR1 is SGHTA, CDR2 FQGTGA. Trimming stripped 5 bases from V and 0 bases from J, with 17 bases between. Here the CDR3 DNA reads TGTGCCAGCAGCCCCATCGACTGGATAATAGCCAAAAACATTCAGTACTTC. Amino acids: CASSPIDWIIAKNIQYF.

The chain links TRBV30 to TRBJ1-2; 7 nucleotides line up with TRBD1. After removal of 1 base from V and 4 bases from J, the junction contained 3 bases not matched to a gene. Per the germline V gene, CDR1 is GTSNPN and CDR2 is SVGIG (reference sequence). The CDR3 has 13 residues. The CDR3: CAWSEAGGYGYTF. Written as DNA, the CDR3 is TGTGCCTGGAGTGAGGCAGGGGGCTATGGCTACACCTTC.

The rearrangement joins TRBV19 to TRBJ2-5; a possible D gene is TRBD2 (7 bases). Deletions cut 0 bases from V and 7 bases from J, with 18 bases between. The germline CDR1 and CDR2 sequences are LNHDA and SQIVND (reference sequence). The CDR3 extends over 16 amino acids. In DNA, the CDR3 is TGTGCCAGTAGTATAGAGCCCCCGGGGGGCCAGGGGACCCAGTACTTC. Protein sequence: CASSIEPPGGQGTQYF.

This clone occurred once. The genes are TRBV6-5 and TRBJ1-6; TRBD1 matches at 8 bases. CDR1 and CDR2 (germline): MNHEY, SVGAGI. The CDR3 spans 16 residues. V trimming: 2 bases; J trimming: 7 bases; junction bases outside the gene matches: 7. This chain's CDR3 is CASSYGGTGRNSPLHF. DNA for the CDR3: TGTGCCAGCAGTTACGGCGGGACAGGCCGAAATTCACCCCTCCACTTT.

CDR3 in DNA: TGTGCCAGCAGCTTGACAAGCGGACGCTCCTACGAGCAGTACTTC. It specifies CASSLTSGRSYEQYF. The chain employs TRBV5-4 and TRBJ2-7; TRBD2 is a possible D gene (5 bases). Trimming stripped 1 base from V and 0 bases from J, with 11 bases between. Germline CDR1 and CDR2: SGHNT and YYREEE (reference sequence). There are 15 residues in the CDR3.

The chain carries TRBV6-5 and TRBJ2-7; a possible D gene is TRBD1 (6 bases). CDR1 and CDR2 from the germline V gene are MNHEY and SVGAGI. This CDR3 is 15 amino acids long. Trimming removed 11 bases at V and 0 bases at J, with 20 bases between. The CDR3 here is CADRWGRVNSYEQYV. As DNA, the CDR3 is TGTGCCGACAGGTGGGGCAGGGTGAACTCCTACGAGCAGTACGTC.

The CDR3 region has the DNA TGTGCCAGCAACCAAGGGGGAGCGAACACTGAAGCTTTCTTT. This translates into CASNQGGANTEAFF. The V gene is TRBV2, the J gene TRBJ1-1; perhaps TRBD1 as D (6 bases). CDR1 SNHLY and CDR2 FYNNEI come from the germline V gene. The CDR3 has 14 amino acids. V lost 7 bases to trimming and J lost 1 base, with 13 bases between them.